These T cell receptor beta chains were read from a single sample in a study of molecular identifiers for immune sequencing clone quantification. Each CDR3 protein gets one entry after TCRdb re-called the PCR reads with MiXCR. This sample has 9,500 to 10,000 distinct CDR3 sequences, with 15% to 20% found just once. Input material: naive CD8+ T cells from blood, with Jurkat cell RNA spiked in. These receptors were obtained from a human donor in good health. Some libraries in this study had Jurkat cell RNA spiked in. The conserved cysteine and the conserved F or W are not part of the CDR3 here. The size field is filled for only some rows; it gives once, few, many or a size class.

>TRBJ2-2|11|TRBV19|NA
ASFSINTGELF
>TRBJ1-1|11|TRBV5-6|many
ASSGQARTEAF
>TRBJ1-4|15|TRBV13|medium-sized
ASSSRDRGLVGEKLF
>TRBJ2-3|14|TRBV27|many
ASSPGQGGATDTQY
>TRBJ2-1|13|TRBV7-9|medium-sized
ASSLVGSLYNEQF
>TRBJ2-3|13|TRBV7-9|NA
ASSRDRGPADTQY
>TRBJ1-1|10|TRBV29-1|medium-sized
SVDQMNTEAF
>TRBJ2-5|12|TRBV7-9|medium-sized
ASSLGTGQETQY
>TRBJ2-7|13|TRBV4-1|many
ASSQTGTGDYEQY
>TRBJ2-7|9|TRBV7-9|once
ASSDFDEQY
>TRBJ2-2|13|TRBV19|many
ASSIRLQNTGELF
>TRBJ2-2|16|TRBV7-9|medium-sized
ASSPGLAGARGTGELF
>TRBJ1-5|13|TRBV28|medium-sized
ASSSGQGSNQPQH
>TRBJ1-1|11|TRBV20-1|medium-sized
SAQTGENTEAF
>TRBJ2-7|14|TRBV13|many
ASSKTSGVSSYEQY
>TRBJ2-3|14|TRBV4-3|medium-sized
ASSQENQGAADTQY
>TRBJ2-3|13|TRBV13|NA
ASSLADRGLNTQY
>TRBJ2-1|12|TRBV12-3/TRBV12-4|medium-sized
ASSLGSLAQEQF
>TRBJ1-1|13|TRBV4-1|NA
ASSQELNSERGAF
>TRBJ1-1|13|TRBV7-9|medium-sized
ASSPGQGVVTEAF
>TRBJ2-1|13|TRBV6-5|many
ASSSDSSSYNEQF
>TRBJ1-5|18|TRBV4-1|medium-sized
ASSQDRGPTTQALNQPQH
>TRBJ2-7|13|TRBV7-2|once
ASSLGRTGTYEQY
>TRBJ2-7|13|TRBV7-9|medium-sized
ASRSSGQLLDEQY
>TRBJ1-5|12|TRBV2|medium-sized
ASRDPQGFQPQH
>TRBJ2-6|17|TRBV27|many
ASSWLPGTTLPGANVLT
>TRBJ1-5|16|TRBV19|many
ASNSPTEGEGPNQPQH
>TRBJ2-7|12|TRBV20-1|many
SARGQVSSYEQY
>TRBJ2-3|15|TRBV3-1|medium-sized
ASSQESAGASSDTQY
>TRBJ2-1|13|TRBV6-2/TRBV6-3|few
VSSYIRKGYDEQF
>TRBJ2-7|12|TRBV6-2/TRBV6-3|many
ASSTTSGNYEQY
>TRBJ2-5|13|TRBV3-1|medium-sized
ASSQDLDWQETQY
>TRBJ2-3|12|TRBV19|medium-sized
ASKREAYTDTQY
>TRBJ1-1|13|TRBV5-1|medium-sized
ASSSLGLLNTEAF
>TRBJ2-5|17|TRBV7-9|NA
ASSLGPPGQEEPEETQY
>TRBJ1-1|12|TRBV6-6|many
ATGVWDRNTEAF
>TRBJ2-7|13|TRBV13|many
ASSLSGTGPYEQY
>TRBJ2-7|12|TRBV9|many
ASSLSERGYEQY
>TRBJ1-1|9|TRBV2|many
ASSEAARAF
>TRBJ1-1|11|TRBV5-6|many
ASSLGMVGEAF
>TRBJ2-1|13|TRBV5-6|many
ASSLALSSYNEQF
>TRBJ2-5|12|TRBV7-2|NA
ASSPGTEQETQY
>TRBJ1-1|11|TRBV5-1|few
ASSWRAGTEAF
>TRBJ2-5|13|TRBV3-1|many
ASSLLVGGAETQY
>TRBJ1-4|12|TRBV12-3/TRBV12-4|many
ASSAGGADEKLF
>TRBJ2-1|11|TRBV30|medium-sized
AWTTPPEDEQF
>TRBJ2-3|11|TRBV28|NA
ASSPRVTDTQY
>TRBJ1-4|10|TRBV7-9|medium-sized
ASRTANEKLF
>TRBJ2-2|15|TRBV7-9|many
ASSLSWGGSNTGELF
>TRBJ1-1|11|TRBV27|many
ASSILGGTEAF
>TRBJ1-5|15|TRBV6-2/TRBV6-3|medium-sized
ASSSLFGTGMYQPQH
>TRBJ1-3|11|TRBV20-1|medium-sized
SAREWTGNTIY
>TRBJ2-3|13|TRBV5-1|medium-sized
ASSLAGFSTDTQY
>TRBJ2-3|10|TRBV12-3/TRBV12-4|medium-sized
ASSQAADTQY
>TRBJ2-4|13|TRBV27|many
ASSKQGTAKNIQY
>TRBJ1-1|11|TRBV20-1|NA
SAPGGFFRGAF
>TRBJ2-2|11|TRBV13|medium-sized
ASSPRNTGELF
>TRBJ2-7|12|TRBV7-2|many
ASSTPGESYEQY
>TRBJ1-5|12|TRBV7-6|NA
ASSFGTENQPQR